This TCR gamma chain was recovered during a study of gamma-delta chains in newborns, infants, children. TCRdb redid the clone calls on the reads with CATT. The sample contains approximately 600 gamma-chain clones, around two fifths of which appear only once. Looked up from germline, CDR1 is GITISATS and CDR2 is ISYDGTV (reference sequence). There are 17 residues in the CDR3. The V gene end was trimmed by 0 bases and the J gene end by 7 bases; junction bases not matched to a gene: 6. This clone was detected a few times. Within the sample, other DNA sequences also encode this same CDR3. The source of this sequence is a child who was a newborn, infant or young child, either healthy, febrile or measles-vaccinated (not recorded which). The rearrangement links TRGV9 to TRGJP. Here the J gene was assigned by germline matching of the DNA, as TCRdb has none. Material: blood. CDR3 in amino acids: CALWEVLGELGKKIKVF. The CDR3 nucleotides read TGTGCCTTGTGGGAGGTGCTAGGGGAGTTGGGCAAAAAAATCAAGGTATTT.